This entry lists 13 T cell receptor beta chains sequenced from one sample in a study. A single record per CDR3 protein comes from TCRdb applying MiXCR to the RT-PCR reads. This table holds more than 550,000 distinct CDR3 sequences, approximately 15% found once. Sequencing was done on a sample of memory CD4+ T cells from blood. The receptors were sampled from a female donor in good health, serving as a healthy control.

CDR3 in amino acids: CASSLSSGTGTDTQYF. DNA of the CDR3: TGTGCCAGCAGCCTGTCCTCGGGTACAGGCACAGATACGCAGTATTTT. This chain uses TRBV11-2 with TRBJ2-3; D remains ambiguous. The germline V and J ends were trimmed by 5 bases and 1 base, with 16 bases remaining between them. Germline loops: CDR1 SGHAT, CDR2 FQNNGV. This CDR3 has 16 amino acids.

The J gene is TRBJ2-3, the V gene TRBV6-1; D remains unclear. Per germline, CDR1 MNHNS and CDR2 SASEGT. The CDR3 has 15 residues. Trimming took 0 bases from V and 2 from J, leaving 9 bases between them. CDR3 loop: CASSEAASHTDTQYF. CDR3 sequence (DNA): TGTGCCAGCAGTGAAGCGGCGTCGCACACAGATACGCAGTATTTT.

This clonotype came up many times. The chain combines TRBV5-8 with TRBJ1-2, with D unresolved. Trimming stripped 0 bases from V and 5 bases from J, with 11 bases between. In germline, CDR1 is SGHTS, CDR2 YDEGEE. This CDR3 contains 14 residues. The DNA for the CDR3 is TGTGCCAGCAGCTTGGATGACGGCCTTTATGGCTACACCTTC. The encoded protein is CASSLDDGLYGYTF.

This clonotype appeared many times. The chain combines TRBV12-3 or TRBV12-4 with TRBJ2-5, with D possibly matching TRBD1 (6 bases). The CDR3 is 13 residues long. The V end lost 3 bases, the J end lost 5 bases, and 10 bases lay between the germline ends. CDR3: CASSLRQGETQYF. In DNA form, the CDR3 reads TGTGCCAGCAGTTTGCGGCAGGGGGAGACCCAGTACTTC.

This clonotype was seen once. The chain links TRBV20-1 to TRBJ1-2; a possible D gene is TRBD1 (5 bases). CDR1 DFQATT and CDR2 SNEGSKA come from the germline V gene (reference sequence). Between the trimmed V and J ends, which lost 6 bases and 3 bases, there was a span of 17 bases. The CDR3 is 14 residues long. The CDR3 is CSAKGLTGDYGYTF. DNA of the CDR3: TGCAGTGCGAAGGGACTTACTGGGGACTATGGCTACACCTTC.

This clonotype has just a few counts. The chain couples TRBV28 to TRBJ2-1; TRBD2 might be the D (6 bases). CDR1 MDHEN and CDR2 SYDVKM come from the germline V gene. This CDR3 is built from 15 residues. V gave up 3 bases and J gave up 6 bases, with 15 bases separating them. The CDR3 nucleotides read TGTGCCAGCAGTTTCATCGGGAGTTTAAGCAATGAGCAGTTCTTC. This gives the protein CASSFIGSLSNEQFF.

A single count supports this clonotype. The gene calls are TRBV30 and TRBJ1-1, with unresolved D. Trimming removed 2 bases at V and 4 bases at J, with 14 bases between. In germline, CDR1 is GTSNPN, CDR2 SVGIG (reference sequence). This CDR3 is 14 amino acids long. CDR3 loop: CAWSRASAVTEAFF. The CDR3 DNA reads as TGTGCCTGGAGTAGGGCCAGCGCTGTCACTGAAGCTTTCTTT. Full variable domain (remainder filled in from reference TRBV30 and TRBJ1-1): SQTIHQWPATLVQPVGSPLSLECTVEGTSNPNLYWYRQAAGRGLQLLFYSVGIGQISSEVPQNLSASRPQDRQFILSSKKLLLSDSGFYLCAWSRASAVTEAFFGQGTRLTVV.

This rearrangement joins TRBV30 to TRBJ1-2; D unclear. The germline gives CDR1 GTSNPN, CDR2 SVGIG (reference sequence). This CDR3 region has 13 residues. Trimming pared 8 bases from V and 6 bases from J, leaving 19 bases between. The CDR3 protein is CALYTGRRNGYTF. DNA for the CDR3: TGTGCCCTCTATACGGGCCGAAGGAATGGCTACACCTTC.

This clonotype was picked up a small number of times. The chain is built from TRBV28 and TRBJ2-2; D remains unclear. The germline V gene encodes CDR1 MDHEN and CDR2 SYDVKM. The CDR3 runs to 15 residues. Trimming cost V 3 bases and J 5 bases, with 13 bases left between them. The CDR3 spells CASSFVRTLTGELFF. Written as DNA, the CDR3 is TGTGCCAGCAGTTTTGTACGGACCCTTACCGGGGAGCTGTTTTTT.

The genes are TRBV18 and TRBJ2-3; 9 bases are shared with TRBD1. Germline CDR1 reads KGHSH; CDR2 reads LQKENI. There are 14 residues in the CDR3. V was pared by 4 bases and J by 5 bases, with 4 bases of the junction left unmatched. The CDR3 coding sequence is TGTGCCAGCTCACACCGGGACAGGGAAGATACGCAGTATTTT. It encodes CASSHRDREDTQYF.

This chain joins TRBV9 and TRBJ2-3; D might be TRBD2 (5 bases). This CDR3 region has 14 residues. The germline gives CDR1 SGDLS, CDR2 YYNGEE. Trimming took 0 bases from V and 7 from J, leaving 12 bases between them. This CDR3 reads CASSVGSQRNTQYF. CDR3 nucleotides: TGTGCCAGCAGCGTAGGGTCTCAGCGGAATACGCAGTATTTT.

This clonotype was detected a few times. Here the CDR3 reads CASSSNRVTEAFF. The DNA of the CDR3 is TGTGCCAGCAGCTCTAACCGGGTCACTGAAGCTTTCTTT. This sequence joins TRBV7-3 and TRBJ1-1; no firm D call. V lost 4 bases to trimming and J lost 4 bases, with 10 bases between them. Looked up from germline, CDR1 is SGHTA and CDR2 is FQGTGA. This CDR3 contains 13 residues.

This clonotype was found a few times. The V call is TRBV5-1, the J call TRBJ2-1; tentatively, D is TRBD1 (5 bases). The tail of the sequence fits TRBJ2-5 better, so the J call may be wrong. The CDR3 sequence is 14 residues long. Germline assignment: CDR1 SGHRS and CDR2 YFSETQ. The CDR3 DNA is TGCGCCAGCAGCTTCAGGGATGGCAGGGAGACCCAGTACTTC. It codes for CASSFRDGRETQYF.